The 9 T cell receptor beta chains reported below all come from one sample, sequenced in a study of shared clonotypes between healthy human individuals. Naive CD8 populations comprised CD45RO-negative cells positively selected for CCR7, excluding terminally differentiated effector memory CD45RA+ cells. Only in-frame clones appear in the TCRdb table, and some are missing; sequencing was by immunoSEQ multiplex PCR. The data show approximately 1.9 million clones, roughly 95% seen once. Source material: naive CD8+ T cells from PBMCs. The receptors were sampled from a man aged 18 to 35 in good health. Some clones in this sample may be carry-over from other donors' samples.

The rearrangement uses TRBV4-1 and TRBJ2-7; a weak D match, TRBD2 (5 bases). The CDR3 is 15 amino acids. Trimming shortened V by 4 bases and J by 2 bases, and 15 bases separated the two germline ends. Per germline, CDR1 MGHRA and CDR2 YSYEKL. The DNA of the CDR3 is TGCGCCAGCAGCCTGGCTGGAGGACTTACCTACGAGCAGTACTTC. Residues: CASSLAGGLTYEQYF.

The rearrangement uses TRBV7-2 and TRBJ2-7; 11 nucleotides match TRBD2. The CDR3 is 15 residues long. Germline-derived CDR1 and CDR2 are SGHTA and FQGNSA. Trimming removed 6 bases from V and 4 bases from J; junction bases left unmatched: 8. The CDR3 sequence is CASSFGTSGWYEQYF. The CDR3 coding sequence is TGTGCCAGCAGTTTCGGGACTAGCGGATGGTACGAGCAGTACTTC.

V usage is TRBV27 and J usage is TRBJ2-7; 9 bases agree with TRBD1. Germline values: CDR1 MNHEY, CDR2 SMNVEV (reference sequence). There are 14 residues in the CDR3. The J segment lost 6 bases and the V segment lost 5 bases, leaving 8 bases of the junction unmatched. CDR3 coding DNA: TGTGCCAGCAGTCCTGGACAGGGGACACGCGAGCAGTACTTC. It codes for CASSPGQGTREQYF.

The V gene is TRBV29-1, the J gene TRBJ2-7, with 7 bases that match TRBD1. The CDR3 runs to 14 residues. Germline assignment: CDR1 SQVTM and CDR2 ANQGSEA. The V segment lost 0 bases and the J segment 1 base; nucleotides outside the gene matches: 3. CDR3: CSVEETGRSYEQYF. The CDR3 coding sequence is TGCAGCGTTGAAGAGACAGGGCGGTCCTACGAGCAGTACTTC.

The J gene is TRBJ2-7, the V gene TRBV13; D is undetermined. The CDR3 has 13 residues. Germline assignment: CDR1 PRHDT and CDR2 FYEKMQ (reference sequence). The germline V and J ends were trimmed by 2 bases and 6 bases, with 11 bases remaining between them. As DNA, the CDR3 is TGTGCCAGCAGCTTAAGCACCATCCCCGAGCAGTACTTC. This gives the protein CASSLSTIPEQYF.

The chain carries TRBV28 and TRBJ1-1, with D hard to call. Germline CDR1 reads MDHEN; CDR2 reads SYDVKM. The CDR3 loop spans 12 amino acids. Trimming took 6 bases from V and 10 from J, leaving 15 bases between them. For the CDR3, the DNA is TGTGCCAGCAGCTCTGGGGTCGACGTAGCTTTCTTT. Protein product: CASSSGVDVAFF.

The rearrangement uses TRBV27 and TRBJ1-1; D ambiguous. The germline CDR1 and CDR2 sequences are MNHEY and SMNVEV (reference sequence). The CDR3 covers 13 residues. Trimming removed 8 bases from V and 3 bases from J, with 13 bases in between. CDR3 region: CASGQRSDTEAFF. In nucleotides, the CDR3 is TGTGCCAGCGGGCAACGGTCGGACACTGAAGCTTTCTTT.

The chain has TRBV7-3 and TRBJ2-1, with D tentatively TRBD2 (5 bases). V was cut by 2 bases and J by 4 bases, with 18 bases left in between. This CDR3 region has 17 residues. Looked up from germline, CDR1 is SGHTA and CDR2 is FQGTGA. CDR3 sequence (DNA): TGTGCCAGCAGCTTAGGAAGGATGGGGAGCCCGTACAATGAGCAGTTCTTC. It encodes CASSLGRMGSPYNEQFF.

The sample holds one count of this clone. DNA for the CDR3: TGTGCCAGCAGCTTGGAACGACAGCCGCCCTACGAGCAGTACTTC. Its protein product is CASSLERQPPYEQYF. The J gene is TRBJ2-7, the V gene TRBV5-5, with D perhaps TRBD1 (5 bases). V dropped 0 bases and J dropped 2 bases, with 12 bases sitting between them. Germline CDR1 and CDR2: SGHKS and YYEKEE (reference sequence). The CDR3 is made up of 15 amino acids.